One T cell receptor beta chain is described in this entry. Its antigen is currently unknown. This specimen belongs to a study of monozygotic twins with inflammatory bowel disease. TCRdb reanalyzed the 5' RACE reads and collapses them to one entry per CDR3 protein, without DNA. This sample contains approximately 400,000 distinct CDR3 sequences. The study's findings and limits: On the inverse Simpson index, IBD patients scored lower for TCRbeta diversity than healthy co-twins.

The sequencing sample was made of blood. This receptor was taken from a human donor with ulcerative colitis or Crohn's disease, or a healthy co-twin of an affected twin (not recorded which).

CDR3 loop: CSARDLSGIELDTQYF. The genes are TRBV20-1 and TRBJ2-3. The CDR3 spans 16 residues. Germline V gives CDR1 DFQATT, CDR2 SNEGSKA (reference sequence).